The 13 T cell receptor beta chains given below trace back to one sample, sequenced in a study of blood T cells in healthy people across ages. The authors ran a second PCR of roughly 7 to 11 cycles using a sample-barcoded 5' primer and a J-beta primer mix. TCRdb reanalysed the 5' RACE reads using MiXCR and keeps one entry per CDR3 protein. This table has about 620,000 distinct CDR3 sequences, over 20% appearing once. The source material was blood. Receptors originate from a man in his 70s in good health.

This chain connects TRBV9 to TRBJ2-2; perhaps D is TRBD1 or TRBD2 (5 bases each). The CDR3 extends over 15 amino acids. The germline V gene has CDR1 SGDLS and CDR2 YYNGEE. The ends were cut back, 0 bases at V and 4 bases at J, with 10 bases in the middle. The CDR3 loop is CASSVGGAGTGELFF. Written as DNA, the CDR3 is TGTGCCAGCAGCGTAGGTGGGGCGGGCACCGGGGAGCTGTTTTTT.

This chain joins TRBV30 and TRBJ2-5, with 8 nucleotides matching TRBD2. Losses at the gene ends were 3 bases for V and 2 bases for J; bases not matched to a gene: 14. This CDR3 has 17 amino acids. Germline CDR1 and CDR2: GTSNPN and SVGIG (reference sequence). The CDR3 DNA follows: TGTGCCTGGAGCGTCGGGTTAGCGGGGATTCGACAAGAGACCCAGTACTTC. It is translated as CAWSVGLAGIRQETQYF.

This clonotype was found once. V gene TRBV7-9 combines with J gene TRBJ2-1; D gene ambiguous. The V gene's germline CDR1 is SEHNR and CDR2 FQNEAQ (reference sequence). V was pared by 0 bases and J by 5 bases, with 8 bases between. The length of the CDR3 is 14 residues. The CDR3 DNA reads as TGTGCCAGCAGCTTAGCGGGTAGCCACAATGAGCAGTTCTTC. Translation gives CASSLAGSHNEQFF.

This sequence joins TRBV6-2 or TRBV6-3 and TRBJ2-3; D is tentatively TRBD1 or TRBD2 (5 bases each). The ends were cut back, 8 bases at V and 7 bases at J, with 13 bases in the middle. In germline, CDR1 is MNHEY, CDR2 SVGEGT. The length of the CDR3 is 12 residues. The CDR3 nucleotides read TGTGCCAGCCGGACCGGGACCCATACGCAGTATTTT. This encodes CASRTGTHTQYF.

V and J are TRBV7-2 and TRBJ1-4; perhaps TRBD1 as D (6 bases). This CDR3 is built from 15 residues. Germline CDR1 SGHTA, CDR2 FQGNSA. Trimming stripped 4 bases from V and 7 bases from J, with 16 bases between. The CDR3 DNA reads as TGTGCCAGCAGCTCGACAGGACCGCGGAGTGAAAAACTGTTTTTT. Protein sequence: CASSSTGPRSEKLFF.

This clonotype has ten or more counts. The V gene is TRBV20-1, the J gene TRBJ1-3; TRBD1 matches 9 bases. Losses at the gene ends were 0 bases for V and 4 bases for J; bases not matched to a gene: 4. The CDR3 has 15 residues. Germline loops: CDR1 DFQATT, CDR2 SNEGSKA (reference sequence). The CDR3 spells CSAREGTGYGNTIYF. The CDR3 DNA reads TGCAGTGCTAGAGAAGGGACAGGGTACGGAAACACCATATATTTT.

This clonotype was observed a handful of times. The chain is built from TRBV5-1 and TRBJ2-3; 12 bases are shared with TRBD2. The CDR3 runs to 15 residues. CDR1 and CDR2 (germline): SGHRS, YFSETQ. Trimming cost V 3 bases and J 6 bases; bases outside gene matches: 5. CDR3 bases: TGCGCCAGCAGCTGGACTAGCGGGACAGTGGATACGCAGTATTTT. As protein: CASSWTSGTVDTQYF.

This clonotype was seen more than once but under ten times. The CDR3 loop is CSAGGGSNYGYTF. For the CDR3, the DNA is TGCAGTGCTGGGGGGGGTTCAAACTATGGCTACACCTTC. The gene calls are TRBV20-1 and TRBJ1-2; D is perhaps TRBD1 (5 bases). The CDR3 runs to 13 residues. Trimming removed 5 bases from V and 2 bases from J, with 12 bases in between. From germline, CDR1 is DFQATT and CDR2 SNEGSKA (reference sequence).

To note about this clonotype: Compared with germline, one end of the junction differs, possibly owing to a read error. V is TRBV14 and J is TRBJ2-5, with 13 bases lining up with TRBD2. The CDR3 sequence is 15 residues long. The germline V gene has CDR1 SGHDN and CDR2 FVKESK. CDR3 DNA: TGTACCAGCAGCCCACTAGCGGGAGGGCCGAAGACCCAGTACTTC. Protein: CTSSPLAGGPKTQYF.

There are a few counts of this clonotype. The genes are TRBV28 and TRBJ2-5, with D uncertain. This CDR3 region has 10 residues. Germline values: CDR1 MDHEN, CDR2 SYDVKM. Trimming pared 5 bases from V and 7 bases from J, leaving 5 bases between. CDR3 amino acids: CASSSVTQYF. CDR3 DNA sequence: TGTGCCAGCAGTAGCGTGACCCAGTACTTC.

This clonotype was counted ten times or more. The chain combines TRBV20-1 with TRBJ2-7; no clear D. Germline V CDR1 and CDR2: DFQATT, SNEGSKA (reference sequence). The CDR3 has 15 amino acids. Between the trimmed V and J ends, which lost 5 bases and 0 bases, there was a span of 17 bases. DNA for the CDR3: TGCAGTGCTCGTAAGGCCCTCAACCCCTCCTACGAGCAGTACTTC. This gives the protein CSARKALNPSYEQYF.

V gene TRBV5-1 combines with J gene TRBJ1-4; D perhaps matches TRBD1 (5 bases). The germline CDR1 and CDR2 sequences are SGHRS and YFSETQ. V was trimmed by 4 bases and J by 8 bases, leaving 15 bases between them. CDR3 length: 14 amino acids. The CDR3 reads CASSVAGLQEKLFF. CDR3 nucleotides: TGCGCCAGCAGCGTGGCAGGGTTACAAGAAAAACTGTTTTTT.

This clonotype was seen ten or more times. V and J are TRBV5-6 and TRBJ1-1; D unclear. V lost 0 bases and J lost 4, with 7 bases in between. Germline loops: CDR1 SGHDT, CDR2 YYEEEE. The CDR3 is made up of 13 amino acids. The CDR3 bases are TGTGCCAGCAGCTTGGCGGCGGGCACTGAAGCTTTCTTT. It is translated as CASSLAAGTEAFF.